Each of the 17 T cell receptor beta chains below was sequenced from the same sample in a study of blood T cell repertoires in COVID-19 (dated by TCRdb to about 2020). Libraries were prepared through the immunoSEQ multiplex PCR assay. What TCRdb holds here is the immuneACCESS table cut down to in-frame rearrangements. Part of the clones is not present; checked against another copy, under half of the missing clones reflect an unresolved V gene, and the others are unexplained. The sample table shows about 170,000 clones, and less than 85% are seen once. The biggest ten clones account for over 9.5% of the sample. Input material: peripheral blood. All receptors derive from a woman of 80 years or more with active or convalescent COVID-19.

The genes are TRBV5-1 and TRBJ2-3; 9 bases align to TRBD2. V lost 4 bases and J lost 1; bases outside the gene matches: 7. This CDR3 contains 16 residues. Looked up from germline, CDR1 is SGHRS and CDR2 is YFSETQ. This CDR3 reads CASSRAGGPGTDTQYF. The CDR3 DNA reads TGCGCCAGCAGCCGCGCGGGAGGGCCAGGCACAGATACGCAGTATTTT.

Of note for this clone: Other DNA variants within this sample encode the same CDR3. The chain couples TRBV7-9 to TRBJ1-1; D unresolved. The germline gives CDR1 SEHNR, CDR2 FQNEAQ (reference sequence). Trimming stripped 2 bases from V and 5 bases from J, with 9 bases between. The length of the CDR3 is 13 residues. CDR3 residues: CASSLTGGTEAFF. The CDR3 DNA reads as TGTGCCAGCAGCTTAACGGGAGGAACTGAAGCTTTCTTT.

This clone was seen a single time. The J gene is TRBJ1-1, the V gene TRBV2; 9 bases align to TRBD1. Germline loops: CDR1 SNHLY, CDR2 FYNNEI. The V and J ends lost 7 bases and 0 bases, in that order; junction bases with no gene match: 12. This CDR3 contains 17 residues. CDR3 sequence: CASNTPTGGRVNTEAFF. CDR3 sequence (DNA): TGTGCCAGCAACACTCCGACAGGGGGTCGAGTGAACACTGAAGCTTTCTTT.

This clone occurred once. The rearrangement joins TRBV18 to TRBJ2-7; TRBD1 might be the D (5 bases). The CDR3 contains 16 residues. V was clipped by 5 bases and J by 0 bases, with 17 bases between them. CDR1 KGHSH and CDR2 LQKENI come from the germline V gene. The CDR3 region has the DNA TGTGCCAGCTCAAGGGCGGCAGGGCGTAGCTCCTACGAGCAGTACTTC. This gives the protein CASSRAAGRSSYEQYF.

This chain uses TRBV5-5 with TRBJ1-1, with D uncertain. Trimming stripped 4 bases from V and 4 bases from J, with 14 bases between. Looked up from germline, CDR1 is SGHKS and CDR2 is YYEKEE (reference sequence). The CDR3 runs to 14 residues. The CDR3 coding sequence is TGTGCCAGCAGCCCGACCGGGATCCTCACTGAAGCTTTCTTT. This codes for CASSPTGILTEAFF.

This clone appeared once. V gene TRBV5-1 combines with J gene TRBJ1-2, with 9 bases that match TRBD1. Germline V lookup: CDR1 SGHRS, CDR2 YFSETQ. The CDR3 runs 14 residues. V lost 2 bases to trimming and J lost 2 bases; unmatched junction nucleotides: 1. The CDR3 region has the DNA TGCGCCAGCAGCTTCGACAGGGGGAACTATGGCTACACCTTC. Its protein is CASSFDRGNYGYTF.

This chain joins TRBV2 and TRBJ2-5, with TRBD2 matching 12 bases. Germline CDR1 is SNHLY and CDR2 is FYNNEI. V shed 7 bases, J shed 2 bases, and the junction held 8 bases outside the gene matches. This CDR3 contains 16 residues. The CDR3 is CASTRRTSGNQETQYF. In nucleotides, the CDR3 is TGTGCCAGCACCCGACGGACTAGCGGGAATCAAGAGACCCAGTACTTC. The variable domain in full, completed from reference TRBV2 and TRBJ2-5, reads EPEVTQTPSHQVTQMGQEVILRCVPISNHLYFYWYRQILGQKVEFLVSFYNNEISEKSEIFDDQFSVERPDGSNFTLKIRSTKLEDSAMYFCASTRRTSGNQETQYFGPGTRLLVL.

This rearrangement joins TRBV11-3 to TRBJ2-5; D might be TRBD1 (7 bases). CDR3 length: 16 residues. Germline V gives CDR1 SGHNT, CDR2 YENEEA. V shed 3 bases and J shed 5 bases, with 19 bases lying between them. CDR3 sequence reads: CASSLGGLGGGETQYF. The CDR3 region has the DNA TGTGCCAGCAGCTTGGGGGGCCTAGGGGGCGGGGAGACCCAGTACTTC.

The sample holds one count of this clone. This rearrangement joins TRBV4-2 to TRBJ2-1; D is unclear. Trimming took off 1 base at V and 4 bases at J, with 14 bases between the two ends. Germline V gene lookup returns CDR1 LGHNA and CDR2 YNFKEQ. The CDR3 has 16 residues. In DNA form, the CDR3 reads TGTGCCAGCAGCCAAGGTTCCAGCGACCTATACAATGAGCAGTTCTTC. Protein: CASSQGSSDLYNEQFF.

This chain joins TRBV5-4 and TRBJ2-1, with TRBD1 as a possible D gene (7 bases). V was cut by 6 bases and J by 6 bases, with 16 bases left in between. The germline CDR1 and CDR2 sequences are SGHNT and YYREEE (reference sequence). This CDR3 spans 14 amino acids. CDR3 DNA: TGTGCCAGCAACAGGGGCGGGGCAGTCAATGAGCAGTTCTTC. Translation: CASNRGGAVNEQFF.

V usage is TRBV9 and J usage is TRBJ2-7; D is unresolved. CDR3 length: 14 residues. Trimming took 0 bases from V and 1 from J, leaving 8 bases between them. Per the germline V gene, CDR1 is SGDLS and CDR2 is YYNGEE. CDR3: CASSVGKESYEQYF. CDR3 DNA sequence: TGTGCCAGCAGCGTAGGTAAGGAGTCCTACGAGCAGTACTTC.

J is TRBJ2-1 and V is TRBV18; 11 bases are a match to TRBD2. V shed 5 bases and J 5 bases; nucleotides not matched to a gene: 5. The CDR3 totals 15 residues. CDR1 and CDR2 (germline): KGHSH, LQKENI. The CDR3 loop is CASSFGLAGDNEQFF. CDR3 nucleotides: TGTGCCAGCTCATTCGGACTAGCGGGTGACAATGAGCAGTTCTTC.

This clone was seen more than once but under ten times. This chain joins TRBV28 and TRBJ1-1; the D gene is possibly TRBD1 (6 bases). The germline V gene has CDR1 MDHEN and CDR2 SYDVKM. The CDR3 covers 16 residues. Trimming removed 7 bases from V and 3 bases from J, with 21 bases in between. Here the CDR3 DNA reads TGTGCCAGCACATTTATTGCTGGGGGCCGGGACACTGAAGCTTTCTTT. It specifies CASTFIAGGRDTEAFF.

The chain links TRBV19 to TRBJ1-2; 8 nucleotides line up with TRBD1. The CDR3 runs to 17 residues. The germline V gene has CDR1 LNHDA and CDR2 SQIVND (reference sequence). V shed 5 bases and J 4 bases; nucleotides not matched to a gene: 15. The CDR3 bases are TGTGCCAGTAGTCCAGGAGGTCAGGGGGCATTCGGCTATGGCTACACCTTC. Its translation: CASSPGGQGAFGYGYTF.

This clone turned up a few times. As DNA, the CDR3 is TGTGCCAGCAGCCTCCTTCGGGGGTCTAATGAAAAACTGTTTTTT. It translates to CASSLLRGSNEKLFF. The chain has TRBV27 and TRBJ1-4; a possible D gene is TRBD1 (5 bases). This CDR3 spans 15 amino acids. Germline CDR1 is MNHEY and CDR2 is SMNVEV (reference sequence). V was pared by 6 bases and J by 3 bases, with 14 bases between. Full variable domain (missing parts from reference TRBV27 and TRBJ1-4): EAQVTQNPRYLITVTGKKLTVTCSQNMNHEYMSWYRQDPGLGLRQIYYSMNVEVTDKGDVPEGYKVSRKEKRNFPLILESPSPNQTSLYFCASSLLRGSNEKLFFGSGTQLSVL.

CDR3 sequence (DNA): TGTGCCACCAGCAGGGATCGGGTGCAGCCCCAGCATTTT. Its translation: CATSRDRVQPQHF. The chain combines TRBV15 with TRBJ1-5; the D is unclear. Trimming pared 3 bases from V and 7 bases from J, leaving 10 bases between. This CDR3 is built from 13 residues. Germline CDR1 LNHNV, CDR2 YYDKDF (reference sequence).

This chain links TRBV6-5 with TRBJ1-5; 9 bases agree with TRBD1. The germline gives CDR1 MNHEY, CDR2 SVGAGI. The V and J ends lost 6 bases and 6 bases, in that order; junction bases with no gene match: 6. The CDR3 extends over 14 amino acids. The CDR3 reads CASRFTGGGQPQHF. CDR3 sequence (DNA): TGTGCCAGCAGATTCACAGGGGGCGGTCAGCCCCAGCATTTT.